Each of the 21 T cell receptor beta chains below was sequenced from the same sample in a study of breast tumors, draining lymph nodes, adjacent tissues. In TCRdb, the multiplex PCR reads were re-called with MiXCR into one record per CDR3 protein. The sample has roughly 120,000 distinct CDR3 sequences, 20% seen once; the top ten hold approximately 3.5%. The lymph nodes were axillary draining lymph nodes from breast cancer patients. The sequencing sample was made of axillary lymph node tissue. The receptors shown here come from a female donor with breast cancer. Some clones in this sample may be carry-over from other donors' samples.

Ten or more counts support this clonotype. The chain employs TRBV7-2 and TRBJ2-7, with D unresolved. Trimming stripped 1 base from V and 3 bases from J, with 7 bases between. The CDR3 spans 13 residues. Germline lookup yields CDR1 SGHTA and CDR2 FQGNSA. The chain's CDR3 is CASSLGRYYEQYF. The DNA of the CDR3 is TGTGCCAGCAGCTTAGGCAGATACTACGAGCAGTACTTC.

This clonotype has at least ten counts. The CDR3 DNA reads TGTGCCAGTAGGGTAGCGGGAGCAGATACGCAGTATTTT. Residues: CASRVAGADTQYF. The chain has TRBV19 and TRBJ2-3; 9 bases are a match to TRBD2. The CDR3 is made up of 13 amino acids. The V gene's germline CDR1 is LNHDA and CDR2 SQIVND (reference sequence). J lost 4 bases, V lost 6 bases, and 2 bases had no gene match.

There are many counts of this clonotype. The chain uses TRBV19 and TRBJ2-5, with 9 bases that match TRBD1. The CDR3 spans 14 residues. Germline CDR1 is LNHDA and CDR2 is SQIVND (reference sequence). V shed 2 bases and J 4 bases; nucleotides not matched to a gene: 2. Written as DNA, the CDR3 is TGTGCCAGTAGTATAACAGGGGGCATAGAGACCCAGTACTTC. Translation: CASSITGGIETQYF.

A few counts support this clonotype. This sequence joins TRBV3-1 and TRBJ2-6; either TRBD1 or TRBD2 may supply D (5 bases each). This CDR3 is built from 16 residues. Germline values: CDR1 LGHDT, CDR2 YNNKEL (reference sequence). Trimming left V 1 base short and J 2 bases short, with 9 bases between. The CDR3 DNA reads TGTGCCAGCAGCCAAGTTCTGGGGGCTGGGGCCAACGTCCTGACTTTC. Translation gives CASSQVLGAGANVLTF.

This clonotype occurred many times. The rearrangement uses TRBV19 and TRBJ1-2; the D is unclear. The CDR3 loop spans 11 amino acids. The germline V gene has CDR1 LNHDA and CDR2 SQIVND (reference sequence). Trimming stripped 10 bases from V and 6 bases from J, with 12 bases between. CDR3 sequence: CATSRRNGYTF. CDR3 DNA: TGTGCCACCTCTCGGCGTAATGGCTACACCTTC. Variable domain in full (rest from reference TRBV19 and TRBJ1-2): DGGITQSPKYLFRKEGQNVTLSCEQNLNHDAMYWYRQDPGQGLRLIYYSQIVNDFQKGDIAEGYSVSREKKESFPLTVTSAQKNPTAFYLCATSRRNGYTFGSGTRLTVV.

The chain uses TRBV9 and TRBJ2-1, with a tentative D call TRBD2 (6 bases). CDR3 size: 16 residues. Trimming pared 3 bases from V and 8 bases from J, leaving 21 bases between. The germline CDR1 and CDR2 sequences are SGDLS and YYNGEE. The CDR3 region is CASSAHLRGGGDEQFF. CDR3 bases: TGTGCCAGCAGCGCCCACCTTCGGGGAGGTGGCGATGAGCAGTTCTTC.

This clonotype appeared many times. The gene calls are TRBV29-1 and TRBJ2-2; weak D call: TRBD1 (5 bases). The CDR3 loop spans 14 amino acids. Germline V lookup: CDR1 SQVTM, CDR2 ANQGSEA. Deletions cut 7 bases from V and 2 bases from J, with 14 bases between. DNA of the CDR3: TGCAGCGCTCGTCCAGGGTTAAACACCGGGGAGCTGTTTTTT. It encodes CSARPGLNTGELFF.

This clonotype was counted many times. This chain links TRBV7-3 with TRBJ2-5; 9 bases map to TRBD2. The CDR3 is 17 residues long. CDR1 and CDR2 from the germline V gene are SGHTA and FQGTGA. Trimming removed 5 bases from V and 4 bases from J; junction bases left unmatched: 14. The CDR3, as DNA: TGTGCCAGCAGCCGACGGGCGGGAGGGCCGGGTATAGAGACCCAGTACTTC. Its protein is CASSRRAGGPGIETQYF.

With respect to this clonotype: One junction end disagrees with the germline gene, perhaps due to a read error. This chain uses TRBV5-4 with TRBJ2-3; D may be TRBD1 or TRBD2 (5 bases each). The CDR3 runs 13 residues. The germline CDR1 and CDR2 sequences are SGHNT and YYREEE (reference sequence). The CDR3 DNA is TGTGCCAGCGGCTTGGGGGGCACAGATACGCAGTATTTT. Translated, it gives CASGLGGTDTQYF.

A note on this clonotype: A much larger clone differs from this one at a single base, so this may be a read error. The chain recombines TRBV4-2 with TRBJ1-4, with D unresolved. V was trimmed by 1 base and J by 5 bases, leaving 8 bases between them. The CDR3 is 14 residues long. In germline, CDR1 is LGHNA, CDR2 YNFKEQ. The CDR3 sequence is CASSQAARNEKLFF. As DNA, the CDR3 is TGTGCCAGCAGCCAAGCGGCCCGGAATGAAAAACTGTTTTTT.

This clonotype was counted many times. V gene TRBV18 combines with J gene TRBJ2-7; D tentatively fits TRBD1 or TRBD2 (5 bases each). The CDR3 spans 15 residues. Per the germline V gene, CDR1 is KGHSH and CDR2 is LQKENI. Trimming stripped 4 bases from V and 2 bases from J, with 15 bases between. The CDR3 is CASSLGVKSPYEQYF. The CDR3 DNA sequence: TGTGCCAGCTCACTGGGGGTGAAATCCCCCTACGAGCAGTACTTC.

This clonotype was counted at least ten times. As DNA, the CDR3 is TGCGCCAGCAGCCAAGCGGGGGGGCTAGCGGGGGGTTATGAGCAGTTCTTC. It specifies CASSQAGGLAGGYEQFF. This chain joins TRBV4-1 and TRBJ2-1; 11 positions agree with TRBD2. Germline values: CDR1 MGHRA, CDR2 YSYEKL. The CDR3 consists of 17 residues. The V gene end was trimmed by 1 base and the J gene end by 8 bases; junction bases not matched to a gene: 10.

To note about this clonotype: A much larger clone differs from this one at a single base, so this may be a read error. The rearrangement joins TRBV28 to TRBJ2-5, with a weak D call TRBD1 (7 bases). Germline CDR1 and CDR2: MDHEN and SYDVKM. The CDR3 is made up of 15 amino acids. The CDR3 loop is CASRSQGGGAETQSF. For the CDR3, the DNA is TGTGCCAGCAGATCCCAGGGGGGCGGTGCAGAGACCCAGTCCTTC.

At least ten counts were recorded for this clonotype. The chain couples TRBV3-1 to TRBJ1-2, with TRBD1 matching over 9 bases. CDR3 length: 17 amino acids. Trimming removed 4 bases from V and 3 bases from J; junction bases left unmatched: 12. Germline assignment: CDR1 LGHDT and CDR2 YNNKEL (reference sequence). The CDR3 spells CASSRQPGTGSHYGYTF. The CDR3 coding sequence is TGTGCCAGCAGCCGCCAGCCCGGGACAGGGTCTCACTATGGCTACACCTTC.

This clonotype was observed many times. The chain recombines TRBV9 with TRBJ2-3, with D possibly matching TRBD2 (7 bases). Germline V gives CDR1 SGDLS, CDR2 YYNGEE. With 0 bases removed from V and 6 bases from J, the gap between germline ends came to 14 bases. CDR3 length: 15 residues. CDR3 in DNA: TGTGCCAGCAGCGTAGGGGGGGGGGCGGCTGATACGCAGTATTTT. Amino acids: CASSVGGGAADTQYF.

CDR3 protein: CSAKTGYSNQPQHF. CDR3 DNA sequence: TGCAGTGCCAAGACGGGTTATAGCAATCAGCCCCAGCATTTT. The chain employs TRBV20-1 and TRBJ1-5; unclear D gene. The CDR3 has 14 residues. With 6 bases removed from V and 0 bases from J, the gap between germline ends came to 12 bases. Germline V gives CDR1 DFQATT, CDR2 SNEGSKA (reference sequence).

The CDR3 nucleotides read TGTGCCAGCAGCGGGTACAGTTGGGGGGTTAACACCGGGGAGCTGTTTTTT. As protein: CASSGYSWGVNTGELFF. The chain links TRBV25-1 to TRBJ2-2, with D possibly TRBD2 on 6 matching bases. Trimming pared 6 bases from V and 2 bases from J, leaving 19 bases between. The CDR3 has 17 amino acids. The germline V gene encodes CDR1 MGHDK and CDR2 SYGVNS.

This clonotype was counted ten times or more. This chain links TRBV12-3 or TRBV12-4 with TRBJ2-5; a weak D match, TRBD2 (5 bases). This CDR3 contains 15 residues. Trimming took off 3 bases at V and 4 bases at J, with 15 bases between the two ends. The CDR3 protein is CASSFEGGRGETQYF. The CDR3 nucleotides read TGTGCCAGCAGTTTTGAGGGTGGACGTGGAGAGACCCAGTACTTC.

This clonotype was found many times. The chain carries TRBV10-3 and TRBJ2-1; TRBD2 matches 15 bases. This CDR3 is built from 17 residues. Germline V lookup: CDR1 ENHRY, CDR2 SYGVKD. With 7 bases clipped from V and 7 bases from J, the junction kept 11 bases outside the gene matches. This CDR3 is CAINKRTSGGEGNEQFF. The CDR3 bases are TGTGCCATCAACAAAAGGACTAGCGGGGGGGAGGGGAATGAGCAGTTCTTC.

This clonotype was seen at least ten times. This chain joins TRBV5-5 and TRBJ1-4; 7 nucleotides agree with TRBD1. With V trimmed by 4 bases and J by 8 bases, 14 bases remained unmatched. The length of the CDR3 is 16 residues. Germline CDR1 is SGHKS and CDR2 is YYEKEE (reference sequence). The CDR3 here is CASSPTRYPGGEKLFF. The CDR3, as DNA: TGTGCCAGCAGCCCGACGCGTTATCCAGGGGGGGAAAAACTGTTTTTT.

In this sample, this clonotype turned up many times. This rearrangement joins TRBV3-1 to TRBJ2-3; D gene ambiguous. Looked up from germline, CDR1 is LGHDT and CDR2 is YNNKEL (reference sequence). The CDR3 length is 13 residues. With 4 bases removed from V and 3 bases from J, the gap between germline ends came to 8 bases. CDR3 protein: CASSRVSTDTQYF. In nucleotides, the CDR3 is TGTGCCAGCAGCCGCGTCTCTACAGATACGCAGTATTTT.